These 13 T cell receptor beta chains came from one sample sequenced in a study of radiotherapy plus CTLA-4 blockade in lung cancer. Sequencing was performed with immunoSEQ multiplex PCR; in TCRdb, only in-frame clones are kept and a portion is missing. This table holds tens of thousands of clones, around 82% found once. Sequencing used peripheral blood, obtained from a patient treated with radiotherapy plus ipilimumab. The receptors shown here come from a human donor with non-small cell lung cancer who had stable disease on radiotherapy plus ipilimumab.

This chain uses TRBV28 with TRBJ2-4; the D gene is possibly TRBD1 (5 bases). This CDR3 is 15 amino acids long. Germline values: CDR1 MDHEN, CDR2 SYDVKM. V was trimmed by 6 bases and J by 0 bases, leaving 12 bases between them. Here the CDR3 DNA reads TGTGCCAGCAGCCCCATGACAGTAGCCAAAAACATTCAGTACTTC. Protein product: CASSPMTVAKNIQYF.

This rearrangement joins TRBV11-2 to TRBJ2-7, with D perhaps TRBD2 (5 bases). Germline-derived CDR1 and CDR2 are SGHAT and FQNNGV. The CDR3 extends over 13 amino acids. The germline V and J ends were trimmed by 0 bases and 5 bases, with 8 bases remaining between them. The CDR3 coding sequence is TGTGCCAGCAGCTTAGAGCTAGCCGACGAGCAGTACTTC. The encoded protein is CASSLELADEQYF.

The chain carries TRBV7-3 and TRBJ1-3; no definite D call. The CDR3 consists of 15 residues. Trimming took 6 bases from V and 7 from J, leaving 19 bases between them. CDR1 and CDR2 (germline): SGHTA, FQGTGA. In DNA, the CDR3 is TGTGCCAGCAGTCGCCGGGGAGCCCCGGGCAACACCATATATTTT. This encodes CASSRRGAPGNTIYF.

The chain couples TRBV19 to TRBJ2-7; 10 bases align to TRBD2. In germline, CDR1 is LNHDA, CDR2 SQIVND (reference sequence). Losses at the gene ends were 3 bases for V and 7 bases for J; bases not matched to a gene: 15. This CDR3 contains 17 residues. As DNA, the CDR3 is TGTGCCAGTAGTATGAAACCCGGAGCGGGAGGGCTTGATGAGCAGTACTTC. Translated, it gives CASSMKPGAGGLDEQYF.

V gene TRBV30 combines with J gene TRBJ2-6; D might be TRBD2 (5 bases). The CDR3 has 18 residues. Between the trimmed V and J ends, which lost 5 bases and 5 bases, there was a span of 25 bases. The germline V gene encodes CDR1 GTSNPN and CDR2 SVGIG (reference sequence). CDR3 loop: CAWRWRRYNKSRANVLTF. CDR3 DNA: TGTGCCTGGCGATGGAGGCGTTATAACAAAAGTCGGGCCAACGTCCTGACTTTC.

This clone was detected only once. J is TRBJ2-2 and V is TRBV27, with TRBD2 matching 12 bases. The germline gives CDR1 MNHEY, CDR2 SMNVEV (reference sequence). The CDR3 covers 16 residues. V was clipped by 5 bases and J by 5 bases; unmatched bases: 6. CDR3 sequence reads: CASSLRLAGATGELFF. CDR3 in DNA: TGTGCCAGCAGTCTGCGACTAGCGGGGGCTACCGGGGAGCTGTTTTTT.

V is TRBV29-1 and J is TRBJ1-1; D remains ambiguous. Trimming removed 4 bases at V and 0 bases at J, with 9 bases between. Germline assignment: CDR1 SQVTM and CDR2 ANQGSEA. The CDR3 is made up of 13 amino acids. The CDR3 region has the DNA TGCAGCGTTGCTATTCGGGTGAACACTGAAGCTTTCTTT. It specifies CSVAIRVNTEAFF.

This clone was counted a single time. In DNA form, the CDR3 reads TGTGCCAGCAGTTCACCGGGACGGCTCCAAGAGACCCAGTACTTC. This translates into CASSSPGRLQETQYF. The rearrangement links TRBV6-5 to TRBJ2-5; D possibly uses TRBD1 or TRBD2 (5 bases each). The V gene lost 4 bases and the J gene lost 1 base, with 13 bases spanning the gap. CDR3 length: 15 amino acids. CDR1 is MNHEY and CDR2 is SVGAGI in the germline V gene.

V gene TRBV19 combines with J gene TRBJ1-5, with D unclear. In germline, CDR1 is LNHDA, CDR2 SQIVND (reference sequence). The CDR3 sequence is 14 residues long. V lost 1 base to trimming and J lost 7 bases, with 11 bases between them. The CDR3 loop reads CASSIGVDRQPQHF. For the CDR3, the DNA is TGTGCCAGTAGTATAGGGGTCGACCGGCAGCCCCAGCATTTT.

This chain links TRBV29-1 with TRBJ1-1, with D perhaps matching TRBD1 (5 bases). Germline values: CDR1 SQVTM, CDR2 ANQGSEA. The CDR3 runs 12 residues. V shed 7 bases and J shed 10 bases, with 19 bases lying between them. The CDR3 sequence is CSARRGGIGAFF. CDR3 coding DNA: TGCAGCGCTCGGCGGGGGGGTATAGGAGCTTTCTTT.

This chain connects TRBV7-9 to TRBJ1-2, with 8 bases that match TRBD1. Germline V gives CDR1 SEHNR, CDR2 FQNEAQ (reference sequence). V was pared by 1 base and J by 7 bases, with 8 bases of the junction left unmatched. This CDR3 contains 15 residues. CDR3: CASSLEGRGLFGYTF. The CDR3, as DNA: TGTGCCAGCAGCTTAGAAGGCAGGGGGCTCTTTGGCTACACCTTC.

The chain uses TRBV1 and TRBJ1-1; whether TRBD1, the table's D call, matches the DNA was not checked. TRBV1 is flagged as a pseudogene. The CDR3 spans 16 residues. CDR3: CTSSPRQGGLNTEAFF. The CDR3 region has the DNA TGCACCAGCAGCCCCCGACAGGGGGGGCTGAACACTGAAGCTTTCTTT.

V and J are TRBV7-9 and TRBJ2-5, with 7 bases aligning to TRBD2. The V gene end was trimmed by 5 bases and the J gene end by 0 bases; junction bases not matched to a gene: 9. Germline CDR1 reads SEHNR; CDR2 reads FQNEAQ (reference sequence). The CDR3 covers 16 residues. The CDR3 DNA is TGTGCCAGCAGCCGTTCGGGGGGTCTCTACCAAGAGACCCAGTACTTC. It yields the protein CASSRSGGLYQETQYF.